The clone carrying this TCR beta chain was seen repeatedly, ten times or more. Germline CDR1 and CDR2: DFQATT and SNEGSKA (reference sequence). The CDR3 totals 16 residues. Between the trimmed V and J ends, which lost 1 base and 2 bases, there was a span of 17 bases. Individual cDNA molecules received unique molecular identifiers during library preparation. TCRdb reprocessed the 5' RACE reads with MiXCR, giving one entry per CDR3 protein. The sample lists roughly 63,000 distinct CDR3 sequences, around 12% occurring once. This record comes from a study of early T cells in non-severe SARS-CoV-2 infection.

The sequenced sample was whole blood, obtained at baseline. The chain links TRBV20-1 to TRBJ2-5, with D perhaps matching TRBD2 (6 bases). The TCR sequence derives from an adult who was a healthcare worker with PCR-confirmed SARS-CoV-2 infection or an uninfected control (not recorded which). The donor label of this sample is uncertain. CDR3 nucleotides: TGCAGTGCTAGAGTGGCCGGGGGTCAAACTCAAGAGACCCAGTACTTC. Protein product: CSARVAGGQTQETQYF.